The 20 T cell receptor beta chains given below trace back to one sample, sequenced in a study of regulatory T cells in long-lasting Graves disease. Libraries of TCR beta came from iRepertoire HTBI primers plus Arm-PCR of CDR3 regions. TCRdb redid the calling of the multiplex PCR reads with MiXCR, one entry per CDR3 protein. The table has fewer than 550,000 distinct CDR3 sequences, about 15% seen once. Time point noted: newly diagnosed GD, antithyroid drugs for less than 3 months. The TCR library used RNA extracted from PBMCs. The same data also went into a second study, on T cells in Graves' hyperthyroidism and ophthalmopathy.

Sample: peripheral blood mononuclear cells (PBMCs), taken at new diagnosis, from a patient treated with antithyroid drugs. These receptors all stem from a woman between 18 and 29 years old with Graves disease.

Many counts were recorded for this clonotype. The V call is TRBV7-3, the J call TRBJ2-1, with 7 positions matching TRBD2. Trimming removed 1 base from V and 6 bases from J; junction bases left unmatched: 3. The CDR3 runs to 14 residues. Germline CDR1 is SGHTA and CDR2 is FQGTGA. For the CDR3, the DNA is TGTGCCAGCAGCTTAAGGGTAGCGGGCAATGAGCAGTTCTTC. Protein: CASSLRVAGNEQFF.

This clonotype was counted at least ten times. CDR3 sequence (DNA): TGCGCCAGCAGGACAGGGGGCGGGGAGCAGTACTTC. It translates to CASRTGGGEQYF. The gene calls are TRBV4-1 and TRBJ2-7, with 10 positions matching TRBD1. Germline V gene lookup returns CDR1 MGHRA and CDR2 YSYEKL. CDR3 length equals 12 residues. V was pared by 6 bases and J by 7 bases, with 3 bases of the junction left unmatched.

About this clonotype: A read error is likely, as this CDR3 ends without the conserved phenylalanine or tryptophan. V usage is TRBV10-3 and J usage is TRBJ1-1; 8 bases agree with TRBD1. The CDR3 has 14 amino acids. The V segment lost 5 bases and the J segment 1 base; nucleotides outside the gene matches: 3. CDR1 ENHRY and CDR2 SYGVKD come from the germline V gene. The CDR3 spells CAISSGGTNTEAFL. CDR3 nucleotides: TGTGCCATCAGTTCAGGGGGCACGAACACTGAAGCTTTCCTT.

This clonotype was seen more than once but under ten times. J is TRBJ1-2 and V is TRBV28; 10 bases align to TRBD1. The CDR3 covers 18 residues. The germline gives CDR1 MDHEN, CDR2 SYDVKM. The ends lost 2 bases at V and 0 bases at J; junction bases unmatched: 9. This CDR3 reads CASSLMGTGEGANYGYTF. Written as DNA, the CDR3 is TGTGCCAGCAGTTTAATGGGGACAGGGGAGGGTGCTAACTATGGCTACACCTTC.

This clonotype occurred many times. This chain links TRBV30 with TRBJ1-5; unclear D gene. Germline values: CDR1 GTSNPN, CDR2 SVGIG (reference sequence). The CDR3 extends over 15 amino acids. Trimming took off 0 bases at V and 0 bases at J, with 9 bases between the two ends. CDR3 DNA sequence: TGTGCCTGGAGTGTTGGAGAAAATAGCAATCAGCCCCAGCATTTT. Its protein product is CAWSVGENSNQPQHF.

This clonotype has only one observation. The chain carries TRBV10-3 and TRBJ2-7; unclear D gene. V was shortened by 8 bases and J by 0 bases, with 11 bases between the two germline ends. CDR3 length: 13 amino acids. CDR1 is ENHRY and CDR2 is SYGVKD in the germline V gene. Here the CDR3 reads CAIGKDRSYEQYF. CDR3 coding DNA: TGTGCCATCGGAAAGGATCGCTCCTACGAGCAGTACTTC.

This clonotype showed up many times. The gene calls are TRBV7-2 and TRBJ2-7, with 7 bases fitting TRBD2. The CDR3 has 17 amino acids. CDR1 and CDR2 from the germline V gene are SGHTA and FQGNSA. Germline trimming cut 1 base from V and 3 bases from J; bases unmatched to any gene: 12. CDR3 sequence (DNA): TGTGCCAGCAGCTTAGAAGCTAGCGGCACTAGGGGCTACGAGCAGTACTTC. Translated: CASSLEASGTRGYEQYF.

This chain's CDR3 is CASSRIVGQGAYNEQFF. CDR3 nucleotides: TGTGCCAGCAGTAGAATAGTCGGACAGGGGGCATACAATGAGCAGTTCTTC. V gene TRBV6-2 or TRBV6-3 combines with J gene TRBJ2-1, with TRBD1 matching 11 bases. J lost 4 bases, V lost 5 bases, and 10 bases had no gene match. Looked up from germline, CDR1 is MNHEY and CDR2 is SVGEGT. CDR3 size: 17 residues.

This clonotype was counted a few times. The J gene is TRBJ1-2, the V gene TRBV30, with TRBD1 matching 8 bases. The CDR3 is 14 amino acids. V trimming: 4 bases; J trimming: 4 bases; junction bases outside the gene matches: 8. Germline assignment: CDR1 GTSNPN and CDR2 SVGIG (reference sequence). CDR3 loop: CAWTVTGGGYGYTF. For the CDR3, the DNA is TGTGCCTGGACGGTCACAGGGGGAGGCTATGGCTACACCTTC.

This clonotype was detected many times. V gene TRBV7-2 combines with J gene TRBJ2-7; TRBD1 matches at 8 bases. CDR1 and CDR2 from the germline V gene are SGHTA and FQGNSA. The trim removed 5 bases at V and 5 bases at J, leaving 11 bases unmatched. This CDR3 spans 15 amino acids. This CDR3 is CASSLRQGNNNEQYF. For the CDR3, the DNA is TGTGCCAGCAGCCTAAGACAGGGGAATAATAACGAGCAGTACTTC. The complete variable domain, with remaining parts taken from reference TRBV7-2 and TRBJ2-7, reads GAGVSQSPSNKVTEKGKDVELRCDPISGHTALYWYRQSLGQGLEFLIYFQGNSAPDKSGLPSDRFSAERTGGSVSTLTIQRTQQEDSAVYLCASSLRQGNNNEQYFGPGTRLTVT.

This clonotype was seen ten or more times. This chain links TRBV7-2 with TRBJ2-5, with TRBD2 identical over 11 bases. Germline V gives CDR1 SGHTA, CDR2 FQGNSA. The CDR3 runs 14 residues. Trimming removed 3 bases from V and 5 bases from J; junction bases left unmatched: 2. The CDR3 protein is CASSLTSGTETQYF. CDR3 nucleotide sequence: TGTGCCAGCAGCTTGACTAGCGGGACGGAGACCCAGTACTTC.

The CDR3, as DNA: TGTGCCAGCATCTCTAGCGGATACAATGAGCAGTTCTTC. It encodes CASISSGYNEQFF. The rearrangement uses TRBV6-2 or TRBV6-3 and TRBJ2-1; 7 bases match TRBD2. The J segment lost 4 bases and the V segment lost 7 bases, leaving 4 bases of the junction unmatched. Per the germline V gene, CDR1 is MNHEY and CDR2 is SVGEGT. CDR3 length: 13 amino acids.

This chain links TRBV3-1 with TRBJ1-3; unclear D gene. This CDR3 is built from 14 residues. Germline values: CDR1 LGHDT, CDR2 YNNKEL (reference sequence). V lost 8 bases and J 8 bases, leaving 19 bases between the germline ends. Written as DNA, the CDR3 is TGTGCCAGCCGCCCCCGGCAGACCGATGACACCATATATTTT. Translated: CASRPRQTDDTIYF. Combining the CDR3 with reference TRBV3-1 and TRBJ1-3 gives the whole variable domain DTAVSQTPKYLVTQMGNDKSIKCEQNLGHDTMYWYKQDSKKFLKIMFSYNNKELIINETVPNRFSPKSPDKAHLNLHINSLELGDSAVYFCASRPRQTDDTIYFGEGSWLTVV.

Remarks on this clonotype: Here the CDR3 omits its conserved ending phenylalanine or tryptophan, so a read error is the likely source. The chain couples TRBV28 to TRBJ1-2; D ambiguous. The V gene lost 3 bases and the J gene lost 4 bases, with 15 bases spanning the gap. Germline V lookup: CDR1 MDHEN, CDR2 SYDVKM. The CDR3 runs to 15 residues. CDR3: CASSFRREFLYGYTS. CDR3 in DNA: TGTGCCAGCAGTTTCCGAAGGGAATTTCTCTATGGCTACACCTCC.

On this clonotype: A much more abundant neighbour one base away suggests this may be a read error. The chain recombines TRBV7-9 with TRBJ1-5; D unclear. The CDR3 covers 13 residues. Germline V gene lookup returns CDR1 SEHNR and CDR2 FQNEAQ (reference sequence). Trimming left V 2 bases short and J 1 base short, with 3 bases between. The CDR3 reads CASSLFSNQPQHF. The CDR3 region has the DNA TGTGCCAGCAGCTTATTCAGCAATCAGCCCCAGCATTTT.

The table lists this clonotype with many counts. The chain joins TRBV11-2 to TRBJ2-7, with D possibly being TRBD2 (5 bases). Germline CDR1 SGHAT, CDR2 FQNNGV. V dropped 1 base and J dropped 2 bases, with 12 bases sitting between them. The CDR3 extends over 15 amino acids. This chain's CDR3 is CASSLVGGPTYEQYF. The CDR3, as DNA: TGTGCCAGCAGCTTAGTTGGAGGCCCTACCTACGAGCAGTACTTC.

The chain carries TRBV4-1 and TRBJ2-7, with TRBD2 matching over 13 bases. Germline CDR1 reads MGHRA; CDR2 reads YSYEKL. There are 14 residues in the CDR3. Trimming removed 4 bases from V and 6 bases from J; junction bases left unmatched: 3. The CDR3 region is CASSRGLAGAEQYF. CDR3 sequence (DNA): TGCGCCAGCAGCCGAGGACTAGCGGGAGCCGAGCAGTACTTC.

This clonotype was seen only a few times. The CDR3 sequence: CASTSPGLAGAPEQFF. The CDR3 nucleotides read TGTGCCAGCACCTCACCGGGACTAGCGGGAGCCCCCGAGCAGTTCTTC. This chain links TRBV27 with TRBJ2-1; 14 bases match TRBD2. Germline V gene lookup returns CDR1 MNHEY and CDR2 SMNVEV (reference sequence). The CDR3 loop spans 16 amino acids. Unmatched junction bases numbered 12, after V lost 7 bases and J lost 10 bases.

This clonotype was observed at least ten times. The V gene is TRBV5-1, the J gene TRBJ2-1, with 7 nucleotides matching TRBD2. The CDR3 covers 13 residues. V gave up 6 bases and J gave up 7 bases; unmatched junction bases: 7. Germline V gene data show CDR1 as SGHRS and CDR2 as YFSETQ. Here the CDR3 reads CASTLGGRNEQFF. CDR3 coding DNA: TGCGCCAGCACACTCGGCGGGAGAAATGAGCAGTTCTTC.

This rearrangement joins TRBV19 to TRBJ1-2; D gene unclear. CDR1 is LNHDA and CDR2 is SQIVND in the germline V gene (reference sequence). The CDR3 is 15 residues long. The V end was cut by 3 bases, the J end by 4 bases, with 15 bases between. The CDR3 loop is CASSMGSFIVYGYTF. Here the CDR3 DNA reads TGTGCCAGTAGTATGGGGTCCTTTATCGTCTATGGCTACACCTTC.